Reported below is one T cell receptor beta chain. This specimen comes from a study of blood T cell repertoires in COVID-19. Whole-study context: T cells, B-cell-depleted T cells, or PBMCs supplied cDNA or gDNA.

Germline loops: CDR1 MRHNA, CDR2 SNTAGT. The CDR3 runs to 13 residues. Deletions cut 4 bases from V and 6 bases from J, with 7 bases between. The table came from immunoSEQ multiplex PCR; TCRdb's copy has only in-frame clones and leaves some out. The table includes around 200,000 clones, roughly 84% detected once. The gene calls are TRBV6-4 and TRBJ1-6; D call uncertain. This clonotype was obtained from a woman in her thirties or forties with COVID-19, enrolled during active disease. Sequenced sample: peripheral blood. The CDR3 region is CASSAQLNSPLHF. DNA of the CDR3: TGTGCCAGCAGTGCACAGCTTAATTCACCCCTCCACTTT.